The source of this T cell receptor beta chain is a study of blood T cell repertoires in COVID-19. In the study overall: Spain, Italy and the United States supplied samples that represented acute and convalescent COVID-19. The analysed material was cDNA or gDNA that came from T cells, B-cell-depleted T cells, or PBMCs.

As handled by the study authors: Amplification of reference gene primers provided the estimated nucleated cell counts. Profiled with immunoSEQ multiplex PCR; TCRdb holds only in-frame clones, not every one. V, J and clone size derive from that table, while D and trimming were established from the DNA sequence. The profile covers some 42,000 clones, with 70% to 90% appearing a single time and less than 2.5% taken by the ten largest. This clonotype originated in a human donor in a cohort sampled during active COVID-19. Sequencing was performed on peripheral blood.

CDR3 nucleotides: TGTGCCAGCACTATGCGAACAGGGTACGACGAGCAGTACTTC. This codes for CASTMRTGYDEQYF. This sequence joins TRBV27 and TRBJ2-7, with TRBD1 as a possible D gene (6 bases). Trimming shortened V by 7 bases and J by 5 bases, and 18 bases separated the two germline ends. Germline V lookup: CDR1 MNHEY, CDR2 SMNVEV (reference sequence). The CDR3 has 14 amino acids.